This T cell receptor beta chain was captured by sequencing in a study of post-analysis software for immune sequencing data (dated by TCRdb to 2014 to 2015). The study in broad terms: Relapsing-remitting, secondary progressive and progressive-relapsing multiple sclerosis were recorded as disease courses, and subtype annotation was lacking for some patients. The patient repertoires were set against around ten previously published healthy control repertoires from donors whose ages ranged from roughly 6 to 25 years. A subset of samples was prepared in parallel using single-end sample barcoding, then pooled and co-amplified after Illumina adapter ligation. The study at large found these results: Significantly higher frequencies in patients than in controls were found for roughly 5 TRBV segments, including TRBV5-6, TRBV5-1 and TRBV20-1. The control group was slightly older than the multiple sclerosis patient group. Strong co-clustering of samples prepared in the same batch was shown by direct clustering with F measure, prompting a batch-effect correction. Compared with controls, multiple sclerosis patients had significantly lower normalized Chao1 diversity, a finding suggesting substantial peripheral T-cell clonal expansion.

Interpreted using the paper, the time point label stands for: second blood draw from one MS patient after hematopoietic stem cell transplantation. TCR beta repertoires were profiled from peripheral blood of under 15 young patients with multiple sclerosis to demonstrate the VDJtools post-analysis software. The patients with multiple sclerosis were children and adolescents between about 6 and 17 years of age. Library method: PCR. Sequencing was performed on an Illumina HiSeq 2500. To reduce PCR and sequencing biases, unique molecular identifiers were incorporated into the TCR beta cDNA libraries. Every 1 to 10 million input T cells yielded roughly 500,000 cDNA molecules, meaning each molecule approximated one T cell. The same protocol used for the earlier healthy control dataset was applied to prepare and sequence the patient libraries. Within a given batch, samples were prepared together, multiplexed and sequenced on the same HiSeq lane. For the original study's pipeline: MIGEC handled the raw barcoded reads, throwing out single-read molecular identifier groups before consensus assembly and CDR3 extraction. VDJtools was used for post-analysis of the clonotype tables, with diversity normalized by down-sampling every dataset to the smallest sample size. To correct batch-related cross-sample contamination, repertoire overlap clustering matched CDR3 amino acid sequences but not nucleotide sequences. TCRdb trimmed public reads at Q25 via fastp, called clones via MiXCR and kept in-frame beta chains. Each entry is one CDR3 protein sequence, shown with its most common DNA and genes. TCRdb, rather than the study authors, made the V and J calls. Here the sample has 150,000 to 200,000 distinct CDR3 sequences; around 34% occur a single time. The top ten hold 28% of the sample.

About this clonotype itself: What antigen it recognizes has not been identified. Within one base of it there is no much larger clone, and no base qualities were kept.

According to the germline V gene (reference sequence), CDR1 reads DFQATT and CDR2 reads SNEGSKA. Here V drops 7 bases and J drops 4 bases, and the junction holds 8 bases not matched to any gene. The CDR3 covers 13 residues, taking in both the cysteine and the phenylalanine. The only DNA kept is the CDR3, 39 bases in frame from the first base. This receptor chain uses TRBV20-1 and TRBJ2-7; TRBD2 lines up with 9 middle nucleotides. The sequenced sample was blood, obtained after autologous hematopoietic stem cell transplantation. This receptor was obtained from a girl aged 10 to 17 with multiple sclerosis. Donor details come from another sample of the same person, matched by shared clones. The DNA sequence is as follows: TGCAGTGGCTCAGCGGGAGGTGTTTACGAGCAGTACTTC. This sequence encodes CSGSAGGVYEQYF.